Each of the 22 T cell receptor beta chains below was sequenced from the same sample in a study of CD8+ T cells in alopecia areata. RNA was isolated and reverse transcribed to cDNA, the sequencing template. TCRdb's copy holds only in-frame clones and misses some; the assay was immunoSEQ multiplex PCR. The table records about 120,000 clones, 30% to 40% of them present only once. The sequencing sample was made of CD4+ T cells sorted from blood. Source of these receptors: a human donor with alopecia areata.

The chain couples TRBV29-1 to TRBJ1-1, with TRBD1 identical over 11 bases. CDR1 and CDR2 (germline): SQVTM, ANQGSEA. The V segment lost 6 bases and the J segment 4 bases; nucleotides outside the gene matches: 7. The CDR3 loop spans 14 amino acids. This CDR3 reads CSVDRGQVGTEAFF. DNA for the CDR3: TGCAGCGTGGACAGGGGGCAAGTGGGCACTGAAGCTTTCTTT.

This clone was seen a few times. The chain employs TRBV9 and TRBJ2-3; D ambiguous. The V end lost 0 bases, the J end lost 0 bases, and 8 bases lay between the germline ends. The CDR3 extends over 15 amino acids. Germline V gene lookup returns CDR1 SGDLS and CDR2 YYNGEE. CDR3 residues: CASSVAPESTDTQYF. The CDR3 DNA is TGTGCCAGCAGCGTAGCCCCAGAGAGCACAGATACGCAGTATTTT.

The chain combines TRBV29-1 with TRBJ2-7; 9 nucleotides line up with TRBD1. V trimming: 7 bases; J trimming: 5 bases; junction bases outside the gene matches: 6. This CDR3 is 12 amino acids long. Germline V gives CDR1 SQVTM, CDR2 ANQGSEA. This CDR3 is CSAGDREDEQYF. In DNA form, the CDR3 reads TGCAGCGCCGGGGACAGGGAGGACGAGCAGTACTTC.

The rearrangement links TRBV7-9 to TRBJ2-5; tentatively, D is TRBD2 (5 bases). Germline V lookup: CDR1 SEHNR, CDR2 FQNEAQ (reference sequence). This CDR3 has 15 residues. V was shortened by 1 base and J by 3 bases, with 12 bases between the two germline ends. The CDR3 loop is CASSLGRVTEETQYF. The CDR3, as DNA: TGTGCCAGCAGCTTAGGGCGGGTGACTGAAGAGACCCAGTACTTC. The whole variable domain, remainder taken from reference TRBV7-9 and TRBJ2-5, is DTGVSQNPRHKITKRGQNVTFRCDPISEHNRLYWYRQTLGQGPEFLTYFQNEAQLEKSRLLSDRFSAERPKGSFSTLEIQRTEQGDSAMYLCASSLGRVTEETQYFGPGTRLLVL.

The genes are TRBV5-6 and TRBJ2-5; D is unresolved. The CDR3 has 13 amino acids. Germline loops: CDR1 SGHDT, CDR2 YYEEEE. Trimming pared 4 bases from V and 4 bases from J, leaving 11 bases between. CDR3: CASSLVSVETQYF. CDR3 sequence (DNA): TGTGCCAGCAGCCTCGTGAGTGTAGAGACCCAGTACTTC.

The J gene is TRBJ2-7, the V gene TRBV7-7; TRBD1 matches at 10 bases. Germline assignment: CDR1 SSHAT and CDR2 FNYEAQ (reference sequence). V lost 5 bases to trimming and J lost 4 bases; unmatched junction nucleotides: 5. CDR3 length equals 14 residues. The CDR3, as DNA: TGTGCCAGCAGCCACGGACAGGGGGAGTACGAGCAGTACTTC. Translation: CASSHGQGEYEQYF.

With respect to this clone: The sample contains more than one DNA sequence encoding this CDR3. The chain is built from TRBV28 and TRBJ1-5; no clear D. The CDR3 covers 11 residues. Trimming cost V 6 bases and J 5 bases, with 5 bases left between them. Germline-derived CDR1 and CDR2 are MDHEN and SYDVKM. The CDR3: CASSSYQPQHF. DNA of the CDR3: TGTGCCAGCAGCTCTTATCAGCCCCAGCATTTT. Based on the CDR3 plus reference TRBV28 and TRBJ1-5, the full variable domain is DVKVTQSSRYLVKRTGEKVFLECVQDMDHENMFWYRQDPGLGLRLIYFSYDVKMKEKGDIPEGYSVSREKKERFSLILESASTNQTSMYLCASSSYQPQHFGDGTRLSIL.

This clone showed up just a few times. The CDR3 DNA follows: TGTGCCTGGACCGACAAGACAGGAGGAGGGAACACTGAAGCTTTCTTT. Its translation: CAWTDKTGGGNTEAFF. The chain uses TRBV30 and TRBJ1-1, with TRBD1 as a possible D gene (6 bases). This CDR3 has 16 residues. Trimming took off 4 bases at V and 1 base at J, with 19 bases between the two ends. Germline V gene data show CDR1 as GTSNPN and CDR2 as SVGIG (reference sequence).

The chain recombines TRBV11-3 with TRBJ2-2; D not resolved. This CDR3 is 12 amino acids long. In germline, CDR1 is SGHNT, CDR2 YENEEA. V was cut by 5 bases and J by 1 base, with 2 bases left in between. The CDR3 DNA follows: TGTGCCAGCAGCCGGAACACCGGGGAGCTGTTTTTT. Its translation is CASSRNTGELFF.

This chain joins TRBV29-1 and TRBJ2-7; TRBD2 matches 7 bases. CDR1 is SQVTM and CDR2 is ANQGSEA in the germline V gene. After removal of 3 bases from V and 3 bases from J, the junction contained 8 bases not matched to a gene. This CDR3 spans 14 amino acids. The CDR3 region has the DNA TGCAGCGTTGATGCTAGCGGACGTGGCTACGAGCAGTACTTC. This encodes CSVDASGRGYEQYF.

This clone was recorded once. The chain has TRBV4-1 and TRBJ2-5, with TRBD1 identical over 8 bases. Germline values: CDR1 MGHRA, CDR2 YSYEKL. The CDR3 spans 15 residues. The V gene end was trimmed by 5 bases and the J gene end by 4 bases; junction bases not matched to a gene: 9. The CDR3 nucleotides are TGCGCCAGCAGCTTCGCAGGGGGCGGTCCAGAGACCCAGTACTTC. Its protein product is CASSFAGGGPETQYF.

The chain combines TRBV4-2 with TRBJ2-5; D is possibly TRBD1 or TRBD2 (5 bases each). The germline V and J ends were trimmed by 8 bases and 4 bases, with 14 bases remaining between them. Germline CDR1 reads LGHNA; CDR2 reads YNFKEQ. The CDR3 sequence is 13 residues long. CDR3 sequence (DNA): TGTGCCAGCGGACAAGTTCGGGGAGAGACCCAGTACTTC. Translation gives CASGQVRGETQYF.

The chain combines TRBV29-1 with TRBJ1-5; 9 bases agree with TRBD1. CDR1 and CDR2 (germline): SQVTM, ANQGSEA. The V gene end was trimmed by 4 bases and the J gene end by 2 bases; junction bases not matched to a gene: 3. This CDR3 spans 14 amino acids. CDR3 protein: CSVAGQGGNQPQHF. For the CDR3, the DNA is TGCAGCGTTGCGGGACAGGGAGGCAATCAGCCCCAGCATTTT.

The chain employs TRBV30 and TRBJ1-2; D is uncertain. Germline V gene lookup returns CDR1 GTSNPN and CDR2 SVGIG (reference sequence). Trimming pared 5 bases from V and 2 bases from J, leaving 6 bases between. CDR3 size: 11 residues. For the CDR3, the DNA is TGTGCCTGGGCTTCCAACTATGGCTACACCTTC. It specifies CAWASNYGYTF.

This chain connects TRBV7-2 to TRBJ2-2, with TRBD2 identical over 8 bases. With 1 base clipped from V and 1 base from J, the junction kept 2 bases outside the gene matches. Germline CDR1 SGHTA, CDR2 FQGNSA. This CDR3 spans 16 amino acids. As DNA, the CDR3 is TGTGCCAGCAGCTTAGAGCTAGCGGGGAACACCGGGGAGCTGTTTTTT. This encodes CASSLELAGNTGELFF.

For the CDR3, the DNA is TGTGCCAGCAAACGATATGACGGCTACAATGAGCAGTTCTTC. Translation: CASKRYDGYNEQFF. J is TRBJ2-1 and V is TRBV2; D is ambiguous. The germline V gene encodes CDR1 SNHLY and CDR2 FYNNEI. With 7 bases removed from V and 3 bases from J, the gap between germline ends came to 13 bases. The CDR3 runs to 14 residues. The whole variable domain, remainder taken from reference TRBV2 and TRBJ2-1, is EPEVTQTPSHQVTQMGQEVILRCVPISNHLYFYWYRQILGQKVEFLVSFYNNEISEKSEIFDDQFSVERPDGSNFTLKIRSTKLEDSAMYFCASKRYDGYNEQFFGPGTRLTVL.

The chain couples TRBV7-8 to TRBJ2-7; 11 nucleotides line up with TRBD2. Germline loops: CDR1 SGHVS, CDR2 FQNEAQ. With V trimmed by 2 bases and J by 3 bases, 3 bases remained unmatched. The CDR3 loop spans 15 amino acids. CDR3 coding DNA: TGTGCCAGCAGCTTACCCGGGACTAGCGGCTACGAGCAGTACTTC. This gives the protein CASSLPGTSGYEQYF.

This clone was recorded a few times. CDR3: CASSLGERQETQYF. The CDR3 DNA reads as TGCGCCAGCAGCTTGGGGGAGAGGCAAGAGACCCAGTACTTC. This chain uses TRBV5-1 with TRBJ2-5, with D perhaps TRBD2 (5 bases). Trimming removed 0 bases from V and 2 bases from J, with 8 bases in between. This CDR3 region has 14 residues. In germline, CDR1 is SGHRS, CDR2 YFSETQ.

The chain employs TRBV2 and TRBJ2-5; possibly TRBD2 for D (5 bases). With 5 bases removed from V and 4 bases from J, the gap between germline ends came to 14 bases. Germline V gives CDR1 SNHLY, CDR2 FYNNEI. The CDR3 contains 14 residues. The CDR3 DNA sequence: TGTGCCAGCAGTTGGTCGGGAACCACAGAGACCCAGTACTTC. It translates to CASSWSGTTETQYF. The full variable domain, in which reference TRBV2 and TRBJ2-5 provide the parts outside the CDR3, is EPEVTQTPSHQVTQMGQEVILRCVPISNHLYFYWYRQILGQKVEFLVSFYNNEISEKSEIFDDQFSVERPDGSNFTLKIRSTKLEDSAMYFCASSWSGTTETQYFGPGTRLLVL.

V is TRBV2 and J is TRBJ2-2; D gene ambiguous. CDR3 size: 13 residues. V lost 1 base and J lost 1, with 1 base in between. Germline CDR1 is SNHLY and CDR2 is FYNNEI. The CDR3 here is CASSEENTGELFF. The CDR3 DNA sequence: TGTGCCAGCAGTGAAGAGAACACCGGGGAGCTGTTTTTT. Drawing the rest from reference TRBV2 and TRBJ2-2, the complete variable domain is EPEVTQTPSHQVTQMGQEVILRCVPISNHLYFYWYRQILGQKVEFLVSFYNNEISEKSEIFDDQFSVERPDGSNFTLKIRSTKLEDSAMYFCASSEENTGELFFGEGSRLTVL.

This chain connects TRBV27 to TRBJ1-2, with D possibly TRBD1 on 5 matching bases. The germline CDR1 and CDR2 sequences are MNHEY and SMNVEV (reference sequence). This CDR3 spans 13 amino acids. The V end was cut by 4 bases, the J end by 8 bases, with 14 bases between. CDR3 in DNA: TGTGCCAGCAGTTGGGACGGACTTTTAGGCTACACCTTC. This translates into CASSWDGLLGYTF.

This clone has a handful of counts. V and J are TRBV20-1 and TRBJ2-5; D remains unclear. With 6 bases removed from V and 1 base from J, the gap between germline ends came to 6 bases. The CDR3 loop spans 11 amino acids. Germline lookup yields CDR1 DFQATT and CDR2 SNEGSKA (reference sequence). The CDR3 reads CSAPGQETQYF. CDR3 nucleotides: TGCAGTGCACCAGGCCAAGAGACCCAGTACTTC.